This TCR beta chain was captured in a study of cytomegalovirus exposure and HLA in healthy donors. Overall study findings and caveats: DRB1 had the most TCR associations and HLA-C the fewest, a later analysis found, with rates varying by HLA locus.

CDR3 size: 11 residues. The V end was cut by 5 bases, the J end by 0 bases, with 3 bases between. Germline CDR1 SQVTM, CDR2 ANQGSEA. Comments on this clone: Its antigen is unknown.

Both 60 Vbeta primers and 13 Jbeta primers went into the PCR. The assay was immunoSEQ multiplex PCR, and TCRdb's table has in-frame clones only and misses some. The sample shows some 150,000 clones, about 72% of them seen only once. Sequencing used PBMCs. The TCR sequence derives from a man in his 60s in good health and CMV-seronegative. The chain links TRBV29-1 to TRBJ2-3; D gene uncertain. The CDR3 bases are TGCAGCGTTCGGAGCACAGATACGCAGTATTTT. As protein: CSVRSTDTQYF.